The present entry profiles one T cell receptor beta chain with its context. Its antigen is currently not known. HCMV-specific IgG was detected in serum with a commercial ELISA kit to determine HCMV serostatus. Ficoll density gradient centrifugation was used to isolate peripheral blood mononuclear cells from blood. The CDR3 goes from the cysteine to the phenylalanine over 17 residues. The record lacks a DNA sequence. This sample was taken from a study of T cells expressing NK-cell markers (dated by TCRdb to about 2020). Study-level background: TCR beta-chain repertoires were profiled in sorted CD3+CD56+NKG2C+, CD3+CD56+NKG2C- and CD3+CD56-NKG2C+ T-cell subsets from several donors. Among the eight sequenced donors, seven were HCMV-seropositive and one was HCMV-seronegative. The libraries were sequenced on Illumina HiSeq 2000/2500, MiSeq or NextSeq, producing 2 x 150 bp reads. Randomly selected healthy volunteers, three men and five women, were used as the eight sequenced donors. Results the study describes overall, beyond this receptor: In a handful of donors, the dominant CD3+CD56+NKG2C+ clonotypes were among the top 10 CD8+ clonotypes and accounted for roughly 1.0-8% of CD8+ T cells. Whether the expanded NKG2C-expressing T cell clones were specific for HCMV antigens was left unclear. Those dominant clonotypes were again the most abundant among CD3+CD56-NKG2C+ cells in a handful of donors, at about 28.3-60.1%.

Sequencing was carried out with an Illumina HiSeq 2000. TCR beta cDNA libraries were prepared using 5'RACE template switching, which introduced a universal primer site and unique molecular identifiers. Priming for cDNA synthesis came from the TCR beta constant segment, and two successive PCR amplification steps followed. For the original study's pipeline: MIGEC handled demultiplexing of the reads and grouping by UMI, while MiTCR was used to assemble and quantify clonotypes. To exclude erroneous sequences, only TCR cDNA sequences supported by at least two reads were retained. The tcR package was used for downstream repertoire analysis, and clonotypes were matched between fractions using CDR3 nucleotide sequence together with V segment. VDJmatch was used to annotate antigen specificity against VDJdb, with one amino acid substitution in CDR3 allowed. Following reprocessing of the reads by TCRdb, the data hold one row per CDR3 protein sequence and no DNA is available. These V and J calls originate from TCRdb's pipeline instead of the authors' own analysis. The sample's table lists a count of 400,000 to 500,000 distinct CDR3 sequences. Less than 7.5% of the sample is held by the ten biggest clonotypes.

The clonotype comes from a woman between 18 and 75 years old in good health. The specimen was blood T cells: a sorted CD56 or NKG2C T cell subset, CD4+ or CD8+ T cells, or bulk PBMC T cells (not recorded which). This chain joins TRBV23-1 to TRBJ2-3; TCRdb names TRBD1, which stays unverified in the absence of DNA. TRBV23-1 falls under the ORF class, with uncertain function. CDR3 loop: CASSQRAGDRRTDTQYF.